This T cell receptor (beta chain) was found in a study of cytomegalovirus exposure and HLA in healthy donors. CDR3 length: 13 amino acids. With 6 bases clipped from V and 4 bases from J, the junction kept 3 bases outside the gene matches. CDR1 is MNHNS, CDR2 SASEGT, per germline. PCR was performed using 60 Vbeta and 13 Jbeta primers. Profiled with immunoSEQ multiplex PCR; TCRdb holds only in-frame clones, not every one. The sample has about 110,000 clones; 73% are singletons. The sequence came from a middle-aged man in good health and CMV-seronegative. V is TRBV6-1 and J is TRBJ1-1, with TRBD1 matching 9 bases. Sample: PBMCs. CDR3 amino acids: CASRGQGFTEAFF. The CDR3 DNA reads TGTGCCAGCAGGGGACAGGGATTCACTGAAGCTTTCTTT.